Listed below are T cell receptor beta chains from one sample, sequenced in a study of cytomegalovirus exposure and HLA in healthy donors. The method was immunoSEQ multiplex PCR; TCRdb's version includes in-frame clones alone and lacks a portion of them. There are roughly 180,000 clones in the sample; roughly 79% occur only once, and about 1.3% lies in the top ten. The source material was PBMCs. The receptors shown here come from a man aged 25 to 40 in good health and CMV-seronegative. CDR3s include the opening cysteine and the closing phenylalanine or tryptophan. Expanded clones get a size class; other rows say once, few or many, or leave the size out.

clone_size: few
v_call: TRBV4-2
cdr3_aa: CASSQEDGREDQPQHF

clone_size: few
v_call: TRBV7-2
cdr3_aa: CASSLDRAGTGELFF

clone_size: .
v_call: TRBV4-3
cdr3_aa: CASSQTPVGAETEAFF

clone_size: .
v_call: TRBV19
cdr3_aa: CASSIPLGGYGYTF

clone_size: .
v_call: TRBV6-1
cdr3_aa: CASSETGGGYQPQHF

clone_size: few
v_call: TRBV7-8
cdr3_aa: CASSSKDRVNNEQFF

clone_size: .
v_call: TRBV7-3
cdr3_aa: CASSVGLAYNEQFF

clone_size: .
v_call: TRBV11-2
cdr3_aa: CASSLELAVLYEQYF

clone_size: .
v_call: TRBV9
cdr3_aa: CASSVDTFGEQFF

clone_size: .
v_call: TRBV30
cdr3_aa: CAWSVGVGTDTQYF

clone_size: .
v_call: TRBV9
cdr3_aa: CASSTNPGDPGEQYF

clone_size: once
v_call: TRBV7-2
cdr3_aa: CASIEGGTGEQYF

clone_size: .
v_call: TRBV5-1
cdr3_aa: CASSLDSLEVTDTQYF

clone_size: .
v_call: TRBV25-1
cdr3_aa: CASSESGRGSTDTQYF

clone_size: .
v_call: TRBV6-6
cdr3_aa: CASSYSPAVYEQYF

clone_size: few
v_call: TRBV9
cdr3_aa: CASSSSGRAGTDTQYF

clone_size: .
v_call: TRBV7-9
cdr3_aa: CASSRQTDRGRGNTGELFF

clone_size: few
v_call: TRBV5-1
cdr3_aa: CASSLVSGDNEKLFF